This T cell receptor beta chain was sequenced in a study of cytomegalovirus exposure and HLA in healthy donors (dated by TCRdb to the late 2010s). Looking at the study overall: In an earlier analysis of 587 of the donors, about 260 Gb of sequence data and roughly 100 million unique TCR beta sequences from 180 million or so T cells were reported. An earlier analysis of several hundred of the donors applied high-throughput TCR beta sequencing to assess whether each TCR beta V gene segment acted as functional or pseudogenic. Among the roughly 390 genotyped donors, roughly 80% belonged to the genetic ancestry cluster associated with self-reported Caucasian donors. Typing coverage varied by locus: roughly 629-640 donors for A, B, C, DRB1 and DQB1; around 560 for DQA1; over 600 for DPA1; around 490 for DPB1. A later genetic analysis took genome-wide SNP genotypes for about three fifths of the roughly 670 donors and used that subset as a discovery cohort. Among around 400 genotyped donors of the cohort, an average of approximately 240,000 unique TCR beta nucleotide sequences was sequenced per donor, of which approximately 19% were non-productive. Alongside the repertoire data, information on donor age, sex, ethnicity and CMV serostatus was compiled. Using immunosequencing, the study profiled T cell repertoires from fewer than 700 subjects and related those repertoires to cytomegalovirus serostatus. A handful of DR-DQ haplotypes were handled as single units for association and clustering because linkage in the cohort was strong. Around 320 gigabases of sequencing data and tens of millions of unique TCR sequences were included in an early release covering roughly 600 HLA-typed donors. High-throughput TCR immunosequencing, statistical association of individual TCRs with disease status, and machine learning were combined to predict cytomegalovirus infection status. Rather than drawing on any new phenotypic data, the later analysis identified candidate immune exposures from TCR beta sequences and the way those sequences occurred across donors. The study was designed to test whether signatures of past pathogen exposure could be identified by cataloging public T cell receptors. In addition to the first cohort of approximately 670 subjects, a separate validation cohort of over 90 different subjects was used. All discovery cohort repertoires had been generated on a single sequencing platform. Class I and class II HLA loci were covered by the typing at four-digit resolution. To study patterns of TCR occurrence, a later analysis re-analyzed previously published TCR beta repertoires from several hundred donors and added high-resolution HLA genotyping.

In total, just over 650 healthy bone marrow donors made up the cohort. All cohort members were sampled while nominally healthy, although unrecorded immune exposures were likely present. The donor was CMV seronegative and belonged to the group of 350 to 400 seronegative cohort members. Each donor provided a peripheral blood sample, and peripheral blood mononuclear cells were used for TCR beta sequencing. The Qiagen DNeasy Blood Extraction Kit was used to extract genomic DNA from the blood cell samples. The trim is 1 base for V and 4 bases for J, with a gap of 2 bases between the germline ends. Based on the germline V gene (reference sequence), the CDR1 and CDR2 sequences are MNHNY and SVGAGI. From its cysteine to its phenylalanine, the CDR3 spans 12 amino acids. Left in the record is the CDR3 DNA by itself, 36 bases read in frame from the first base. As concerns this clone: Which antigen it targets is not known.

Library method: the immunoSEQ multiplex PCR assay. For the multiplex PCR, a mixture combining 60 forward primers for TCR Vbeta segments and 13 reverse primers for TCR Jbeta segments was used. The CDR3 region of rearranged TCR beta genes was amplified from genomic DNA with a multiplex PCR assay. Amplified TCR beta libraries were sequenced as 87-base-pair reads on the Illumina HiSeq System. In the original analysis: Across the 500 to 850 repertoires, a later analysis counted approximately 75 million unique TCR beta chains, 9.5 million to 12 million of which were shared by at least two donors. A nearest-neighbor algorithm error-corrected the raw reads and collapsed the reads into unique sequences, merging closely related sequences to remove PCR and sequencing errors. Alignment of CDR3 sequences to IMGT reference sequences was used to assign V, D and J gene segments. For a sequence to be retained, a match of at least six nucleotides to both a V gene segment and a J gene segment was required. Rearrangements were classified as productive when the CDR3 lacked stop codons and remained in frame with V and J, and all other rearrangements were classified as non-productive. Following IMGT convention, CDR3 was defined as the stretch from the second conserved V-encoded cysteine up to the conserved J-encoded phenylalanine. Sequences without an unambiguous match to a single V gene segment were excluded from the earlier analysis of about 600 of the donors. In an earlier analysis of several hundred of the donors, V segments were called functional above 56.7% productive rearrangements and were called segregating when the between-donor standard deviation exceeded 5%. A statistical classification framework was developed to diagnose cytomegalovirus status using the catalog of TCR beta chain sequences. In a later analysis, V and J genes were assigned by comparing TCR nucleotide sequences against IMGT/GENE-DB human TR gene sequences. A later analysis assigned CDR3 sequences and most-parsimonious VDJ recombination scenarios with the TCRdist pipeline. In a later analysis, every TCR beta chain was defined by the combination of its CDR3 amino acid sequence and its V-gene family, and reads without a unique V-gene family were dropped. As a way to deal with suspected cross-contamination and a sequencing artifact, a later analysis dropped roughly 620 nucleotide sequences that were highly shared and had low generation probability. For each public chain, a later analysis derived a clonal expansion index from normalized ranks of inferred template counts within each repertoire. In a later analysis, generation probabilities were computed using a VDJ recombination model fitted to out-of-frame rearrangements, and the results were checked against IGoR. In a later analysis, TCR-TCR, TCR-HLA and TCR-CMV co-occurrence was scored with hypergeometric tests, and a repertoire-size bias correction was applied to TCR pairs. In a later analysis, false discovery rates were estimated by permuting HLA or CMV assignments 20 times. A later analysis grouped co-occurring TCRs with DBSCAN, adding TCRdist sequence similarity when clustering within HLA-allele-positive subsets. Repertoires with fewer than 30,000 or more than 120,000 public chains were left out of co-occurrence clustering, as were a handful of repertoires with anomalous nucleotide sharing. This is the immuneACCESS table as TCRdb keeps it, with only in-frame sequences that have V and J called. A part of the clones is gone; compared with another copy, unresolved V genes explain less than half, and the rest is unexplained. That table gives V, J and clone size, and the DNA gave D and trimming. The sample table includes 80,000 or so clones. About 1.1% of the sample belongs to the ten largest clones.

Beyond this particular receptor, the publication reports: Because HLA typing was missing for some donors at each locus, association tests included only the typed subset. A later analysis found that HLA-associated TCR beta chains were more clonally expanded and had lower generation probabilities than equally common non-associated chains. Because counts were too low, 15 to 20 rarely observed V segments, including chromosome 9 orphons, were excluded from the earlier analysis of around 640 of the donors. At a false discovery rate of 0.05, a later analysis linked 16,951 TCR beta sequences to specific HLA alleles. An association between a missense DCLRE1C variant and V-gene and J-gene trimming of TCR beta chains was found in a later genetic analysis and replicated in an independent cohort. Compared with the approximately 710-donor mean, donors in an Asian-associated ancestry cluster had fewer N-insertions in productive TCRs, according to a later genetic analysis. Because the 87-base-pair reads could not distinguish some IMGT-functional V segments, including TRBV6-2 and TRBV6-3, those segments were excluded. This cohort had only TCR beta chains sequenced, and the lack of alpha or paired-chain data limited which features could be detected. Strong co-occurrence of HLA alleles, especially DR and DQ, made assigning TCR associations to individual alleles difficult. Presence/absence analyses assumed roughly uniform sequencing depth across donors, an assumption that may not hold. The authors suggested that the approach could potentially be extended to other disease states and immunological phenotypes. Most CMV-associated TCR beta chains appeared to be HLA-restricted in a later analysis, and the HLA associations seemed to be driven largely by CMV exposure. A few of the identified cytomegalovirus-associated TCR beta chains were confirmed in vitro to be specific for cytomegalovirus antigens. A further reported finding was that TCR beta sequences accurately predicted the HLA-A and HLA-B alleles for most subjects in the first cohort. Several of the top co-occurrence clusters appeared to be linked to parvovirus B19, influenza, CMV and Epstein-Barr virus, according to a later analysis. According to a later analysis, TCR association rates differed among HLA loci, with DRB1 alleles showing the most associated TCRs and HLA-C alleles showing the fewest. A cluster of highly shared sequence variants was judged likely to represent a technical artifact of the sequencing pipeline. Correlated functional status among segregating V segments might reflect linkage disequilibrium, but an unknown experimental factor could not be ruled out. The study gave a list of some 150 TCR beta chains associated with cytomegalovirus. Most TCR sequences were seen in very few donors, while some public TCRs were found in many individuals. The only immune exposure information available for the cohort was CMV serostatus. Cytomegalovirus status was reported to be diagnosed by the classifier with high specificity and sensitivity in both the original and validation cohorts. An earlier analysis of roughly 570 of the donors showed that most TCR beta V segments appeared in productive rearrangements either about 90% or about 30% of the time, which broadly matched IMGT annotations.

This clonotype originated in a woman between 25 and 40 years old in good health and CMV-seronegative. The rearrangement joined TRBV6-6 to TRBJ1-5; there is no confident call for the D gene. The sequenced sample consisted of PBMCs. The CDR3 in this case is CASSYLNQPQHF. The bases read TGTGCCAGCAGTTACTTAAATCAGCCCCAGCATTTT.